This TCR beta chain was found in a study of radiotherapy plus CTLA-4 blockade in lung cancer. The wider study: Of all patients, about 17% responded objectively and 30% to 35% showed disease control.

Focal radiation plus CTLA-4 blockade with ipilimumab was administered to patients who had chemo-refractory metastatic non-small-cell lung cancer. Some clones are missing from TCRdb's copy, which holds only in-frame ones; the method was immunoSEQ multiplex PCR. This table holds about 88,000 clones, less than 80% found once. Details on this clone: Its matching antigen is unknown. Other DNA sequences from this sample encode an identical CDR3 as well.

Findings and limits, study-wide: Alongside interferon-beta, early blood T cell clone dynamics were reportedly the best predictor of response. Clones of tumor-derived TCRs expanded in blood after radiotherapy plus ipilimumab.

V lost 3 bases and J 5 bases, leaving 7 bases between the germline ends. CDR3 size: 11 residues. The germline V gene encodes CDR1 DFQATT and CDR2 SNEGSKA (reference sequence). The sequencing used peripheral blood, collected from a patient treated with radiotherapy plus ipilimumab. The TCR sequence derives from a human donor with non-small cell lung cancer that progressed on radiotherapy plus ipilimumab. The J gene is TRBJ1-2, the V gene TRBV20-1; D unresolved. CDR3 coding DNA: TGCAGTGCTAGGGCTGGGTATGGCTACACCTTC. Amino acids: CSARAGYGYTF.